The 13 T cell receptor beta chains listed next were all sequenced from one sample in a study of T cells in narcolepsy. Assay: immunoSEQ multiplex PCR; the TCRdb copy retains only in-frame clones and omits some. Seen here are around 34,000 clones, 79% observed once, and the top ten hold around 3.7%. The sample comprised memory (CD45RA-) CD4+ T cells from blood. These TCRs come from a human donor in good health.

The chain has TRBV6-1 and TRBJ2-5; TRBD2 aligns across 7 bases. V was clipped by 7 bases and J by 5 bases; unmatched bases: 10. CDR3 length: 14 residues. Germline-derived CDR1 and CDR2 are MNHNS and SASEGT. The CDR3 coding sequence is TGTGCCAGCAACCCCCTCCCCGGGGGGGAGACCCAGTACTTC. This codes for CASNPLPGGETQYF.

The chain combines TRBV6-5 with TRBJ1-1, with D perhaps TRBD1 (5 bases). CDR3 length equals 14 residues. Trimming cost V 7 bases and J 1 base, with 13 bases left between them. Germline CDR1 is MNHEY and CDR2 is SVGAGI. The CDR3 spells CASMMGPANTEAFF. DNA of the CDR3: TGTGCCAGCATGATGGGACCGGCGAACACTGAAGCTTTCTTT.

Details on this clone: This sample also contains other DNA sequences that code for the same CDR3. This chain connects TRBV27 to TRBJ2-1; D remains unclear. The CDR3 consists of 18 residues. The germline CDR1 and CDR2 sequences are MNHEY and SMNVEV (reference sequence). Trimming removed 0 bases from V and 4 bases from J, with 19 bases in between. The DNA for the CDR3 is TGTGCCAGCAGTTTATCCGGCATCGACTTATTCAGATACAATGAGCAGTTCTTC. It translates to CASSLSGIDLFRYNEQFF.

This chain connects TRBV30 to TRBJ2-5; a weak D match, TRBD1 (6 bases). The V and J ends lost 3 bases and 5 bases respectively, with 16 bases between them. The CDR3 is 14 residues long. Germline V gives CDR1 GTSNPN, CDR2 SVGIG (reference sequence). CDR3 in amino acids: CAWSTGLAVETQYF. CDR3 nucleotide sequence: TGTGCCTGGAGCACAGGGCTGGCTGTGGAGACCCAGTACTTC.

This chain connects TRBV4-1 to TRBJ1-2; the D is unclear. Germline CDR1 is MGHRA and CDR2 is YSYEKL. V lost 1 base, J lost 0 bases, and 9 bases lay in between. This CDR3 spans 15 amino acids. The CDR3 sequence: CASSQAPGPNYGYTF. DNA for the CDR3: TGCGCCAGCAGCCAAGCGCCCGGACCTAACTATGGCTACACCTTC.

The chain links TRBV14 to TRBJ1-1, with no clear D. With 4 bases removed from V and 4 bases from J, the gap between germline ends came to 16 bases. The CDR3 is 15 residues long. The germline V gene has CDR1 SGHDN and CDR2 FVKESK. The CDR3 DNA follows: TGTGCCAGCAGCCCCACTAGGACTTCCTCCACTGAAGCTTTCTTT. Its protein is CASSPTRTSSTEAFF.

The V and J genes are TRBV7-9 and TRBJ2-7; 7 bases agree with TRBD2. The CDR3 runs to 15 residues. CDR1 and CDR2 (germline): SEHNR, FQNEAQ (reference sequence). V gave up 4 bases and J gave up 5 bases; unmatched junction bases: 11. The CDR3 sequence: CASSSFSGTNHEQYF. CDR3 coding DNA: TGTGCCAGCAGCTCATTCTCCGGGACTAATCACGAGCAGTACTTC.

The J gene is TRBJ2-2, the V gene TRBV7-9, with 7 positions matching TRBD2. Germline V gene sequence: CDR1 SEHNR, CDR2 FQNEAQ (reference sequence). This CDR3 is 16 amino acids long. V dropped 5 bases and J dropped 1; count of bases not matched to a gene: 7. CDR3 loop: CASSRGLEKNTGELFF. CDR3 DNA sequence: TGTGCCAGCAGCCGCGGACTAGAAAAGAACACCGGGGAGCTGTTTTTT.

This sequence joins TRBV9 and TRBJ1-2, with D maybe TRBD1 (6 bases). The V end was cut by 3 bases, the J end by 4 bases, with 22 bases between. Germline-derived CDR1 and CDR2 are SGDLS and YYNGEE. The CDR3 loop spans 17 amino acids. CDR3 amino acids: CASSGLQGLGPGYGYTF. CDR3 DNA sequence: TGTGCCAGCAGCGGATTACAGGGCCTCGGCCCGGGCTATGGCTACACCTTC. The full variable domain, completed using reference TRBV9 and TRBJ1-2, is DSGVTQTPKHLITATGQRVTLRCSPRSGDLSVYWYQQSLDQGLQFLIQYYNGEERAKGNILERFSAQQFPDLHSELNLSSLELGDSALYFCASSGLQGLGPGYGYTFGSGTRLTVV.

The chain has TRBV27 and TRBJ1-5; TRBD1 matches 7 bases. CDR1 MNHEY and CDR2 SMNVEV come from the germline V gene (reference sequence). CDR3 length: 15 amino acids. The junction had 11 bases not matched to a gene; V was cut back by 6 bases and J by 6 bases. The CDR3 DNA is TGTGCCAGCAGGCGTTCCCAGGGGGAGGGTCAGCCCCAGCATTTT. Its translation: CASRRSQGEGQPQHF.

The genes are TRBV7-2 and TRBJ1-3; D is perhaps TRBD1 (5 bases). Germline loops: CDR1 SGHTA, CDR2 FQGNSA. This CDR3 contains 15 residues. Trimming took off 0 bases at V and 0 bases at J, with 6 bases between the two ends. The CDR3 spells CASSLARGSGNTIYF. The CDR3 nucleotides read TGTGCCAGCAGCTTAGCAAGGGGCTCTGGAAACACCATATATTTT.

The chain's CDR3 is CASSLSPGPAFF. The DNA for the CDR3 is TGTGCCAGCAGCTTGTCCCCGGGCCCAGCTTTCTTT. The chain combines TRBV5-6 with TRBJ1-1; D ambiguous. This CDR3 has 12 residues. V shed 1 base and J shed 10 bases, with 11 bases lying between them. Germline loops: CDR1 SGHDT, CDR2 YYEEEE. Filled out from reference TRBV5-6 and TRBJ1-1, the complete variable domain reads DAGVTQSPTHLIKTRGQQVTLRCSPKSGHDTVSWYQQALGQGPQFIFQYYEEEERQRGNFPDRFSGHQFPNYSSELNVNALLLGDSALYLCASSLSPGPAFFGQGTRLTVV.

The rearrangement joins TRBV7-9 to TRBJ2-3; D is ambiguous. V lost 7 bases, J lost 2 bases, and 7 bases lay in between. The CDR3 length is 12 residues. Per the germline V gene, CDR1 is SEHNR and CDR2 is FQNEAQ (reference sequence). DNA for the CDR3: TGTGCCAGCAACACCGACACAGATACGCAGTATTTT. Its translation: CASNTDTDTQYF.